This TCR beta chain was recorded in a study of regulatory T cells in long-lasting Graves disease. Points from the study as a whole: Graves' patients with persistent disease showed TCR diversity lower than patients newly diagnosed.

Library construction for TCR beta used iRepertoire HTBI primers and Arm-PCR of CDR3 regions. In the original workflow: Identified across the samples were around 62 TRBV segments and around 14 TRBJ segments. One entry per CDR3 protein results from TCRdb running MiXCR on the multiplex PCR reads. TCRdb, rather than the study authors, made the V and J calls. The sample gives 400,000 to 550,000 distinct CDR3 sequences, under 15% of which show up once; over 15% is in the top ten. Many counts were recorded for this clonotype. The target antigen is unknown. The CDR3 runs 15 residues. In germline, CDR1 is PRHDT, CDR2 FYEKMQ (reference sequence). Trimming took off 5 bases at V and 3 bases at J, with 13 bases between the two ends. Sample time point: newly diagnosed GD, antithyroid drugs for less than 3 months. Isolated PBMC RNA provided the starting material for the TCR library. These records were also assigned to another study, of T cells in Graves' hyperthyroidism and ophthalmopathy. Turning to that study: The study excluded patients with uncontrolled infection, other autoimmune disease, pregnancy or lactation. Most expanded thyroid clonotypes above 0.001 recurred in blood.

The sequencing here drew on peripheral blood mononuclear cells (PBMCs), taken at new diagnosis, from a patient treated with antithyroid drugs. This receptor was obtained from a woman in her twenties or thirties with Graves disease. The V and J genes are TRBV13 and TRBJ1-4, with D perhaps TRBD1 (6 bases). The CDR3 bases are TGTGCCAGCAGCCCAAGGCAGGGGTCTAATGAAAAACTGTTTTTT. Translated, it gives CASSPRQGSNEKLFF.